The present T cell receptor (beta chain) was sequenced within a study of T cell responses to AZD1222 COVID-19 vaccine. Here immunoSEQ multiplex PCR was the method, and the copy in TCRdb shows in-frame clones only, minus some. Of 50,000 to 75,000 clones in the sample, 65% to 80% were seen once. The ends were cut back, 0 bases at V and 6 bases at J, with 17 bases in the middle. The CDR3 is made up of 17 amino acids. CDR1 and CDR2 from the germline V gene are KGHDR and SFDVKD. Source: peripheral blood, taken on day 0 of AZD1222 vaccination. This receptor was identified in an adult in good health. The chain employs TRBV24-1 and TRBJ2-1, with D possibly TRBD2 on 6 matching bases. The CDR3 sequence is CATSDLGLPGKGNEQFF. CDR3 DNA sequence: TGTGCCACCAGTGATTTGGGACTACCAGGGAAGGGCAATGAGCAGTTCTTC.